Detailed here is one TCR beta chain. The table lists this clonotype with a few counts. The target of this receptor is not known. Per-base qualities were not stored, and no clone one base away is much larger. To prepare the library, RT-PCR was applied. The data were produced on an Illumina HiSeq 2500. TCRdb handled the public reads itself, with Q25 trimming in fastp and clone calling in MiXCR, and kept productive beta chains. CDR3 protein sequences are deduplicated, and each keeps its most common genes and DNA. This sample comprises 500,000 to 750,000 distinct CDR3 sequences, less than 15% of them detected only once. Of the sample, roughly 11% is held by the ten largest clones. As encoded in the germline V gene, CDR1 is SGHAT while CDR2 is FQNNGV. The CDR3 covers 14 residues, taking in both the cysteine and the phenylalanine. Only the CDR3 portion is preserved as DNA: 42 bases, with reading frame beginning at the first base. The V and J ends are trimmed by 1 base and 4 bases, leaving 10 bases between them.

The data belong to a study of response to subunit inactivated influenza vaccine (dated 2018 in TCRdb). In the study overall: Deep quantitative T cell receptor repertoire profiling was used in the study to track responses to a trivalent subunit inactivated influenza vaccine.

Study-wide conclusions, independent of this receptor: According to the authors, only a limited number of new T cells may be recruited by each seasonal influenza vaccination.

The TCR comes from a man aged 50 or older who received an inactivated influenza vaccine. Donor details come from another sample of the same person, matched by shared clones. The sequencing used PBMCs from blood, collected 11 to 12 days after vaccination. The rearranged segments are TRBV11-2 and TRBJ2-5; matching of 6 bases hints at TRBD2 as the D gene. CDR3 region: CASSLGGGSETQYF. The nucleotide sequence is given as TGTGCCAGCAGCTTAGGTGGGGGGTCAGAGACCCAGTACTTC. Supplemented by the reference TRBV11-2 and TRBJ2-5 proteins around the CDR3, the complete variable domain is EAGVAQSPRYKIIEKRQSVAFWCNPISGHATLYWYQQILGQGPKLLIQFQNNGVVDDSQLPKDRFSAERLKGVDSTLKIQPAKLEDSAVYLCASSLGGGSETQYFGPGTRLLVL.